Given below is one T cell receptor beta chain in context. Its antigen is unidentified. This record belongs to a study of CD8+ T cells in alopecia areata. Study information: Oral tofacitinib, 5 to 10 mg twice daily, was given in an open-label trial. Regarding the study as a whole: Alopecia totalis/universalis scalp especially showed more expanded CD8+ clones than normal scalp.

The CDR3 has 11 residues. With 4 bases removed from V and 1 base from J, the gap between germline ends came to 2 bases. Per the germline V gene, CDR1 is SGHRS and CDR2 is YFSETQ. RNA was isolated and reverse transcribed to cDNA, the sequencing template. Assay used: immunoSEQ multiplex PCR; TCRdb lists only in-frame clones, some missing. The sample consists of about 140,000 clones, about 51% of them appearing once. V gene TRBV5-1 combines with J gene TRBJ2-5; D is ambiguous. The source material was CD4+ T cells sorted from blood, sampled at week 0. The sequence derives from a human donor with alopecia areata. In DNA, the CDR3 is TGCGCCAGCAGCGTCCAAGAGACCCAGTACTTC. It encodes CASSVQETQYF. Filled out from reference TRBV5-1 and TRBJ2-5, the complete variable domain reads KAGVTQTPRYLIKTRGQQVTLSCSPISGHRSVSWYQQTPGQGLQFLFEYFSETQRNKGNFPGRFSGRQFSNSRSEMNVSTLELGDSALYLCASSVQETQYFGPGTRLLVL.